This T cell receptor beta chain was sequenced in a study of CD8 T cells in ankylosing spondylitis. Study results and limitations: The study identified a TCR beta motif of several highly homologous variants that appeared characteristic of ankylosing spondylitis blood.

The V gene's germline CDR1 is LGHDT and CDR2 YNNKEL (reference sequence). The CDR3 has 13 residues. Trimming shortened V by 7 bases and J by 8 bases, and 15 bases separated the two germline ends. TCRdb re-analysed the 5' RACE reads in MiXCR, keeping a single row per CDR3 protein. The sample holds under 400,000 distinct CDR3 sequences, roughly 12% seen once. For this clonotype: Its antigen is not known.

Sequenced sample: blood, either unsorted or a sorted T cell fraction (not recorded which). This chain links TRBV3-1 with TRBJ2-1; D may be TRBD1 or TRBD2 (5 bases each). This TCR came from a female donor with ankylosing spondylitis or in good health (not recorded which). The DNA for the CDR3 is TGTGCCAGCATCCTAACCGGGACCCATGAGCAGTTCTTC. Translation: CASILTGTHEQFF.